These 28 T cell receptor beta chains originate from one sample sequenced in a study of blood T cell repertoires in COVID-19. Profiled with immunoSEQ multiplex PCR; TCRdb holds only in-frame clones, not every one. The table has about 220,000 clones, 80% to 90% seen once; the top ten hold around 8.7%. The sample comprised peripheral blood. The receptors shown here come from a woman between 50 and 59 years old with acute or convalescent COVID-19.

This clone was counted once. The chain employs TRBV4-2 and TRBJ2-1, with TRBD2 matching over 7 bases. The CDR3 extends over 18 amino acids. V lost 1 base to trimming and J lost 4 bases; unmatched junction nucleotides: 13. Per the germline V gene, CDR1 is LGHNA and CDR2 is YNFKEQ. CDR3 DNA sequence: TGTGCCAGCAGCCAAGTAAGCTGGAGGACTAGTATGTACAATGAGCAGTTCTTC. This translates into CASSQVSWRTSMYNEQFF.

This rearrangement joins TRBV5-4 to TRBJ2-7, with 9 bases aligning to TRBD1. V lost 2 bases and J lost 5; bases outside the gene matches: 5. Germline lookup yields CDR1 SGHNT and CDR2 YYREEE (reference sequence). CDR3 length: 14 amino acids. The CDR3 loop is CASSFSGTGNEQYF. The CDR3 coding sequence is TGTGCCAGCAGCTTCTCCGGGACAGGGAACGAGCAGTACTTC. Full variable domain (rest looked up from reference TRBV5-4 and TRBJ2-7): ETGVTQSPTHLIKTRGQQVTLRCSSQSGHNTVSWYQQALGQGPQFIFQYYREEENGRGNFPPRFSGLQFPNYSSELNVNALELDDSALYLCASSFSGTGNEQYFGPGTRLTVT.

The genes are TRBV28 and TRBJ2-7; 8 nucleotides line up with TRBD1. In germline, CDR1 is MDHEN, CDR2 SYDVKM. Germline trimming cut 5 bases from V and 3 bases from J; bases unmatched to any gene: 9. The CDR3 runs to 15 residues. The CDR3 DNA is TGTGCCAGCAGTCCCGGGACAGGACCTTTCTACGAGCAGTACTTC. Encoded protein: CASSPGTGPFYEQYF.

This sequence joins TRBV7-8 and TRBJ2-1; possibly TRBD1 for D (6 bases). Germline loops: CDR1 SGHVS, CDR2 FQNEAQ. The ends were cut back, 3 bases at V and 5 bases at J, with 11 bases in the middle. CDR3 length: 14 amino acids. The CDR3 region has the DNA TGTGCCAGCAGCTTTCAGGGGCTACACAATGAGCAGTTCTTC. Translating gives CASSFQGLHNEQFF.

The rearrangement joins TRBV2 to TRBJ1-2; D is perhaps TRBD1 (5 bases). Trimming removed 7 bases at V and 2 bases at J, with 14 bases between. The CDR3 has 14 amino acids. The germline V gene encodes CDR1 SNHLY and CDR2 FYNNEI. The CDR3 reads CASIRGSYNYGYTF. In DNA form, the CDR3 reads TGTGCCAGCATAAGGGGCAGCTACAACTATGGCTACACCTTC.

The V gene is TRBV20-1, the J gene TRBJ2-6, with a possible D match to TRBD1 (5 bases). The length of the CDR3 is 16 residues. Trimming cost V 3 bases and J 2 bases, with 14 bases left between them. In germline, CDR1 is DFQATT, CDR2 SNEGSKA (reference sequence). CDR3 sequence reads: CSASDRTGAGANVLTF. The DNA of the CDR3 is TGCAGTGCTAGTGATCGAACAGGCGCTGGGGCCAACGTCCTGACTTTC.

V and J are TRBV6-5 and TRBJ2-6; TRBD1 might be the D (6 bases). V lost 7 bases and J 4 bases, leaving 11 bases between the germline ends. The CDR3 spans 14 residues. Germline values: CDR1 MNHEY, CDR2 SVGAGI. CDR3 nucleotides: TGTGCCAGCACCTTGGGGACAGGGGCCAACGTCCTGACTTTC. Its translation: CASTLGTGANVLTF.

V usage is TRBV14 and J usage is TRBJ2-5; no definite D call. Germline assignment: CDR1 SGHDN and CDR2 FVKESK. CDR3 length: 15 residues. The V and J ends lost 0 bases and 4 bases respectively, with 12 bases between them. CDR3 sequence (DNA): TGTGCCAGCAGCCAAGATACGTTTTCGGGAGAGACCCAGTACTTC. It encodes CASSQDTFSGETQYF.

The rearrangement joins TRBV19 to TRBJ2-5; TRBD1 might be the D (5 bases). This CDR3 region has 15 residues. V lost 3 bases to trimming and J lost 1 base, with 12 bases between them. Germline V gene lookup returns CDR1 LNHDA and CDR2 SQIVND (reference sequence). CDR3 protein: CASSIMAGLQETQYF. In nucleotides, the CDR3 is TGTGCCAGTAGTATTATGGCAGGGCTCCAAGAGACCCAGTACTTC.

V gene TRBV15 combines with J gene TRBJ1-2; 8 positions agree with TRBD1. Losses at the gene ends were 5 bases for V and 4 bases for J; bases not matched to a gene: 9. This CDR3 region has 15 residues. The germline gives CDR1 LNHNV, CDR2 YYDKDF (reference sequence). In DNA, the CDR3 is TGTGCCACCAGCGCTGAATCAGGGGGCGCCTATGGCTACACCTTC. Encoded protein: CATSAESGGAYGYTF.

CDR3 in amino acids: CASSQGPGLAGQNEQFF. The CDR3 coding sequence is TGTGCCAGCAGCCAAGGTCCGGGACTAGCGGGTCAGAATGAGCAGTTCTTC. The chain has TRBV3-1 (or the pseudogene TRBV3-2) and TRBJ2-1; 12 nucleotides line up with TRBD2. The CDR3 is 17 amino acids. V dropped 1 base and J dropped 7; count of bases not matched to a gene: 8. CDR1 is LGHDT and CDR2 is YNNKEL in the germline V gene (reference sequence).

The rearrangement joins TRBV9 to TRBJ1-2, with a possible D match to TRBD1 (5 bases). Germline CDR1 SGDLS, CDR2 YYNGEE. Trimming cost V 4 bases and J 0 bases, with 13 bases left between them. This CDR3 spans 15 amino acids. The CDR3, as DNA: TGTGCCAGCAGCCGGCGGGGGGACCCTAACTATGGCTACACCTTC. As protein: CASSRRGDPNYGYTF. The full variable domain, rest sourced from reference TRBV9 and TRBJ1-2, is DSGVTQTPKHLITATGQRVTLRCSPRSGDLSVYWYQQSLDQGLQFLIQYYNGEERAKGNILERFSAQQFPDLHSELNLSSLELGDSALYFCASSRRGDPNYGYTFGSGTRLTVV.

The chain couples TRBV5-5 to TRBJ2-1; TRBD1 is a possible D gene (6 bases). Trimming removed 1 base at V and 6 bases at J, with 11 bases between. Looked up from germline, CDR1 is SGHKS and CDR2 is YYEKEE (reference sequence). The CDR3 sequence is 14 residues long. Written as DNA, the CDR3 is TGTGCCAGCAGCTTGTCAGGGGTTGCCAATGAGCAGTTCTTC. Translating gives CASSLSGVANEQFF.

V is TRBV5-1 and J is TRBJ2-2; TRBD2 matches 8 bases. Per germline, CDR1 SGHRS and CDR2 YFSETQ. The CDR3 extends over 15 amino acids. Trimming at V came to 1 base and at J to 1 base, leaving 0 bases not matched to a gene. CDR3: CASSLTSGNTGELFF. The CDR3 bases are TGCGCCAGCAGCTTGACTAGCGGGAACACCGGGGAGCTGTTTTTT.

This chain uses TRBV30 with TRBJ2-7, with a tentative D call TRBD1 (7 bases). Germline values: CDR1 GTSNPN, CDR2 SVGIG (reference sequence). This CDR3 spans 14 amino acids. Trimming took off 4 bases at V and 3 bases at J, with 16 bases between the two ends. The CDR3, as DNA: TGTGCCTGGAATTTCGGCAGGGGGGACTACGAGCAGTACTTC. This codes for CAWNFGRGDYEQYF.

V is TRBV29-1 and J is TRBJ1-1; 8 bases fit TRBD1. Germline V CDR1 and CDR2: SQVTM, ANQGSEA. The CDR3 has 13 residues. The trim removed 7 bases at V and 4 bases at J, leaving 8 bases unmatched. The chain's CDR3 is CSAGIGQGTEAFF. CDR3 sequence (DNA): TGCAGCGCCGGCATAGGACAGGGCACTGAAGCTTTCTTT.

The chain carries TRBV21-1 and TRBJ1-4; the table's D call, TRBD1, was not checked against the DNA. TRBV21-1 is assigned pseudogene status. The CDR3 runs to 15 residues. The CDR3 spells CASRSRDRDGEKLFF. The CDR3 bases are TGTGCCAGCCGGTCTCGGGACAGGGATGGAGAAAAACTGTTTTTT.

The genes are TRBV24-1 and TRBJ2-2, with 8 nucleotides matching TRBD2. V was clipped by 3 bases and J by 4 bases; unmatched bases: 6. The CDR3 is 16 amino acids. The germline CDR1 and CDR2 sequences are KGHDR and SFDVKD. The CDR3: CATSDPTGGLTGELFF. The DNA for the CDR3 is TGTGCCACCAGTGATCCTACGGGAGGGCTCACCGGGGAGCTGTTTTTT.

The chain is built from TRBV28 and TRBJ2-1; 8 bases are a match to TRBD2. CDR1 is MDHEN, CDR2 SYDVKM, per germline. The CDR3 runs to 15 residues. V lost 10 bases and J lost 8; bases outside the gene matches: 16. The CDR3 DNA sequence: TGTGCCACCACGGGGGGGGACGGTGCCTCCGATGAGCAGTTCTTC. This translates into CATTGGDGASDEQFF.

The count of this clone is one. The V gene is TRBV5-4, the J gene TRBJ2-3; tentative D call: TRBD2 (6 bases). V lost 1 base and J 6 bases, leaving 30 bases between the germline ends. Germline CDR1 is SGHNT and CDR2 is YYREEE (reference sequence). The CDR3 is 20 amino acids. CDR3 region: CASSLWGDPRTTRGPDTQYF. CDR3 bases: TGTGCCAGCAGCTTGTGGGGGGACCCGAGGACAACGCGCGGCCCCGATACGCAGTATTTT.

V usage is TRBV5-3 and J usage is TRBJ2-7; 9 nucleotides match TRBD2. TRBV5-3 is annotated as an ORF whose role is uncertain. The V gene end was trimmed by 0 bases and the J gene end by 2 bases; junction bases not matched to a gene: 3. The CDR3 is 15 residues long. The CDR3 loop reads CARSLGTSAPYEQYF. In DNA form, the CDR3 reads TGTGCCAGAAGCTTGGGGACTAGCGCGCCCTACGAGCAGTACTTC.

This rearrangement joins TRBV4-1 to TRBJ2-1, with a tentative D call TRBD2 (6 bases). Germline V lookup: CDR1 MGHRA, CDR2 YSYEKL. CDR3 length: 17 amino acids. The V and J ends lost 2 bases and 1 base respectively, with 15 bases between them. DNA for the CDR3: TGCGCCAGCAGCCAAACCACTAGCACGACATCCTACAATGAGCAGTTCTTC. Amino acids: CASSQTTSTTSYNEQFF.

The chain joins TRBV19 to TRBJ2-7, with 8 nucleotides matching TRBD1. The V gene end was trimmed by 6 bases and the J gene end by 2 bases; junction bases not matched to a gene: 6. The CDR3 has 14 amino acids. Looked up from germline, CDR1 is LNHDA and CDR2 is SQIVND (reference sequence). The CDR3 loop reads CASRPQGAAYEQYF. The CDR3 DNA follows: TGTGCCAGTAGGCCGCAGGGGGCCGCCTACGAGCAGTACTTC.

The chain uses TRBV13 and TRBJ2-5; 7 positions match TRBD1. This CDR3 contains 15 residues. Looked up from germline, CDR1 is PRHDT and CDR2 is FYEKMQ (reference sequence). V dropped 5 bases and J dropped 4; count of bases not matched to a gene: 10. CDR3 protein: CASSPTTGYRETQYF. The CDR3 DNA sequence: TGTGCCAGCAGCCCGACGACAGGGTACAGAGAGACCCAGTACTTC.

The rearrangement uses TRBV4-2 and TRBJ1-1, with 7 positions matching TRBD1. J lost 0 bases, V lost 3 bases, and 7 bases had no gene match. Germline CDR1 LGHNA, CDR2 YNFKEQ. The length of the CDR3 is 16 residues. The CDR3 DNA is TGTGCCAGCAGCCAGGCTGACAGGGTCATGAACACTGAAGCTTTCTTT. This sequence encodes CASSQADRVMNTEAFF.

The chain links TRBV4-2 to TRBJ2-7; 10 nucleotides agree with TRBD2. This CDR3 has 15 amino acids. Germline-derived CDR1 and CDR2 are LGHNA and YNFKEQ. V shed 0 bases and J 4 bases; nucleotides not matched to a gene: 3. CDR3 bases: TGTGCCAGCAGCCAAGAAGCGGGAGGGCCATACGAGCAGTACTTC. Translating it yields CASSQEAGGPYEQYF.

This chain uses TRBV5-1 with TRBJ2-1; 12 bases map to TRBD2. The CDR3 is made up of 16 amino acids. From germline, CDR1 is SGHRS and CDR2 YFSETQ. The V and J ends lost 0 bases and 8 bases, in that order; junction bases with no gene match: 6. The CDR3: CASSLGLAGGPYEQFF. DNA of the CDR3: TGCGCCAGCAGCTTGGGGCTAGCGGGAGGGCCCTATGAGCAGTTCTTC. The whole variable domain, filled in from reference TRBV5-1 and TRBJ2-1, reads KAGVTQTPRYLIKTRGQQVTLSCSPISGHRSVSWYQQTPGQGLQFLFEYFSETQRNKGNFPGRFSGRQFSNSRSEMNVSTLELGDSALYLCASSLGLAGGPYEQFFGPGTRLTVL.

V gene TRBV27 combines with J gene TRBJ1-2; D perhaps matches TRBD1 (5 bases). The length of the CDR3 is 13 residues. The germline CDR1 and CDR2 sequences are MNHEY and SMNVEV (reference sequence). V was pared by 8 bases and J by 2 bases, with 12 bases between. CDR3 DNA sequence: TGTGCCAGCGCTTCGCCAGGGAACTATGGCTACACCTTC. Translated: CASASPGNYGYTF.